This T cell receptor beta chain emerged from a study of blood T cell repertoires in COVID-19 (TCRdb year 2020). The study in broad terms: Samples from collaborators originated in the United States, Italy and Spain and spanned both the acute and convalescent phases of COVID-19. Deeply sampled blood TCRbeta repertoires from subjects exposed to, actively infected with, or recovered from COVID-19 were included in the dataset. HLA class I and class II types, where available, came from metadata supplied by the sample provider rather than from assay-based typing. The repertoires were released in a freely available public database intended as a resource for research on the immune response to SARS-CoV-2. Sample metadata almost always included a de-identified subject ID, COVID-19 status, age in years and sex. The prospective study material was composed of cDNA or gDNA derived from T cells, B-cell-depleted T cells, or PBMCs. The samples were drawn from two sources: the first 160 participants of the ongoing ImmuneRACE study, and approximately 1,300 subjects contributed by 6 global collaborators.

Remarks on this clone: The target of this receptor is not known. No base qualities exist here, and no much larger clone lies one base off it.

Collaborating institutions collected whole blood in K2EDTA tubes following their own protocols. For TCRbeta analysis, collaborators shipped samples as frozen whole blood, isolated PBMCs, or DNA extracted from either of those sample types. Results the study describes overall, beyond this receptor: How much clinical and demographic metadata was included differed by source and by participant, and the metadata was provided uncurated.

TCRbeta CDR3 regions were amplified from genomic DNA using the immunoSEQ Assay, a bias-controlled multiplex PCR. In the authors' own workflow: Nucleated cell counts per sample were estimated from amplification of reference gene primers within the assay. Sequence reads were collapsed and filtered to measure the absolute abundance of every unique TCRbeta CDR3 rearrangement. Productive Simpson clonality was computed per sample as the square root of Simpson's diversity index over productive rearrangements. The table was pulled from immuneACCESS by TCRdb, which kept in-frame rearrangements only. Such tables lose some clones; where checked, under half of the loss comes from unresolved V genes, and the rest has no known cause. The V and J calls and the clone size are those of that table, but D and trimming were determined from the DNA. The table for this sample lists tens of thousands of clones; more than 85% of them were counted only once. Less than 45% of the sample is in the top ten clones.

Inclusive of the bounding cysteine and phenylalanine, the CDR3 is 19 residues long. CDR3 DNA is the only sequence kept; it has 57 bases, read in frame from the first base. The germline V gene specifies MDHEN as CDR1 and SYDVKM as CDR2. Germline trimming: 6 bases from V, 4 bases from J; junction bases outside gene matches: 22. The receptor was isolated from a man aged 60-69 years with active or convalescent COVID-19. The chain couples TRBV28 to TRBJ2-3, with 7 bases matching TRBD1. Sequencing was carried out using peripheral blood. The DNA reads as follows: TGTGCCAGCAGCCCTCTCCCCTTGGGGCTGGCAGGGGGAGCAGATACGCAGTATTTT. The translation is CASSPLPLGLAGGADTQYF.